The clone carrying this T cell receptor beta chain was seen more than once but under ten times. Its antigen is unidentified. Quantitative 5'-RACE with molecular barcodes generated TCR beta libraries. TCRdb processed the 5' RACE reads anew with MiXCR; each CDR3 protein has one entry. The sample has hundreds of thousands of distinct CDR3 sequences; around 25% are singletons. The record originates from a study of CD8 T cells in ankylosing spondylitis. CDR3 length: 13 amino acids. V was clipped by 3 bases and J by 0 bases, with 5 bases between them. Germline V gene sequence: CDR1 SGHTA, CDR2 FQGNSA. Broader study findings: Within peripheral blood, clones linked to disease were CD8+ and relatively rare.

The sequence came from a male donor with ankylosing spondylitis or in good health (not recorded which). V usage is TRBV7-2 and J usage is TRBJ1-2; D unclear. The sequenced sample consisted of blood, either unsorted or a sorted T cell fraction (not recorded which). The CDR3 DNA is TGTGCCAGCAGCTTGTCACCTAACTATGGCTACACCTTC. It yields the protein CASSLSPNYGYTF.